This T cell receptor (beta chain) was sequenced for a study of beta chain features in type 1 diabetes (dated by TCRdb to the late 2010s). In the study overall: Patients and healthy donors did not differ in mean age, gender distribution, total cell number or subset yield. A total of roughly 100 million sorted cells were examined across all samples, and a strong correlation was observed between cell number per subset and RNA yield. The study compared TCRB repertoires of sorted circulating CD4+ T cell subsets between recently diagnosed type 1 diabetes patients and matched healthy donors. Regulatory and stem cell-like memory subsets were isolated from only 8 patients and about eight healthy donors, whereas naive and central memory subsets came from all 30 or so donors. Beyond this particular receptor, the publication reports: Naive, central memory and regulatory TCRB repertoires appeared to be more similar among patients than among healthy donors. Because cDNA was sequenced instead of genomic DNA, highly expressing activated cells could be over-represented, though the groups showed no difference in activation or CD3 levels. PCR might favor shorter templates, but patient and control samples were amplified and corrected together, so any skew would affect both groups equally. Type 1 diabetes patients showed a moderate but significant shortening of TCRB CDR3 length in all four CD4+ subsets. Because the HLA sub-analyses included only small numbers of individuals, any influence of HLA type on TCRB rearrangement was left unresolved. At VDJ recombination sites, type 1 diabetes patients had fewer insertions and more deleted nucleotides, which implies abnormalities in thymic rearrangement.

A single peripheral blood draw of about 116 mL on average was collected from each donor into heparinised tubes. Using a panel that included CD45RO, CCR7, CD25, CD127, CD95 and CD27, naive, central memory, regulatory and stem cell-like memory CD4+ T cells were sorted on a BD FACSAria II. All sorted populations exceeded 95% purity. PBMCs were isolated right away by Lymphoprep density gradient centrifugation and were stained directly, without culture. So that batch effects would be minimized, each experiment stained and sorted samples in pairs, pairing one healthy donor with one patient. Concerning this clone itself: Its antigen remains unidentified. Within one base of it there is no much larger clone, and no base qualities were kept.

The High Capacity cDNA Reverse Transcription Kit was used to reverse transcribe all of the isolated RNA, meaning that expressed TCRB transcripts were what got sequenced. Deep immunoSEQ sequencing was performed on naive, central memory and regulatory T cell samples, with an average of approximately 4 million total reads per sample. Sorted cells were lysed in RLT buffer and RNA was extracted with DNase-treated RNeasy Micro or Mini kits, depending on cell number. Each cell subset was processed on its own to prevent cross-contamination, while patient and healthy donor samples were processed together. The immunoSEQ multiplex PCR was used to amplify TCRB sequences from cDNA, yielding 87-bp fragments that span the CDR3 region. The amplicons were sequenced using the Illumina HiSeq platform. The original methods were these. PCR bias was computationally corrected using synthetic template baselines, reads within Hamming distance 2 were collapsed, and singletons that could not be merged were discarded. By aligning reads against IMGT, V, D and J genes, CDR3 length, and insertions or deletions at six rearrangement sites were assigned. Within each subset, clonotype counts were normalized to sorted cell number, after which true diversity and Gini coefficients were computed with the tcR R package. The overlap coefficient, calculated on TCRB nucleotide sequences, was used to quantify repertoire sharing. Out-of-frame TCRB sequences from naive cells were analyzed as a proxy for the pre-selection repertoire. TCRdb holds this immuneACCESS table with in-frame rearrangements only. Some clones are missing; in checked studies, unresolved V genes explain under half, and the rest has no known cause. That table is the source of V, J and clone size, and D and trimming were worked out from the DNA. The sample table shows about 250,000 clones, and approximately 11% are seen once. The ten most abundant clones make up approximately 0.015% of the sample.

The sequence derives from a man in his thirties or forties with type 1 diabetes. Input material: naive CD4+ T cells from blood. The cell subset or site label here, explained by the study, means: true naive CD4+ T cells.

The CDR3 protein sequence reads: CASSTRDNQPQHF. The nucleotide sequence is TGTGCCAGCAGCACCCGGGACAATCAGCCCCAGCATTTT. The chain was built from TRBV14 and TRBJ1-5, with the D gene not clear enough to name. Deletion took 5 bases off V and 3 bases off J, with a span of 8 bases between the germline ends. Reading from cysteine to phenylalanine, the CDR3 counts 13 amino acids. Here the CDR3 DNA is all that survives: 39 bases in frame from base 1. Based on the germline V gene, the CDR1 and CDR2 sequences are SGHDN and FVKESK.